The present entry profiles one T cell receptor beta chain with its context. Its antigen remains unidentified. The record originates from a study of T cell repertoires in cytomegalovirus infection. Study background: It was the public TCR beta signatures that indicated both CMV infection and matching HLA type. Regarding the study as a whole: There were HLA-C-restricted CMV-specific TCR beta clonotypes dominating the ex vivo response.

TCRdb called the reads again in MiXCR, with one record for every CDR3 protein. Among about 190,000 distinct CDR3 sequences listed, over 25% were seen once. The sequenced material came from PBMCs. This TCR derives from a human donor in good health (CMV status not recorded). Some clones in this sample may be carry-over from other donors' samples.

The CDR3 sequence is CASSLFPTGNQPQHF. CDR3 bases: TGTGCCAGCAGCTTGTTTCCTACGGGCAATCAGCCCCAGCATTTT. This rearrangement joins TRBV5-5 to TRBJ1-5; D gene uncertain. Germline-derived CDR1 and CDR2 are SGHKS and YYEKEE (reference sequence). Trimming pared 1 base from V and 2 bases from J, leaving 10 bases between. The CDR3 runs to 15 residues.